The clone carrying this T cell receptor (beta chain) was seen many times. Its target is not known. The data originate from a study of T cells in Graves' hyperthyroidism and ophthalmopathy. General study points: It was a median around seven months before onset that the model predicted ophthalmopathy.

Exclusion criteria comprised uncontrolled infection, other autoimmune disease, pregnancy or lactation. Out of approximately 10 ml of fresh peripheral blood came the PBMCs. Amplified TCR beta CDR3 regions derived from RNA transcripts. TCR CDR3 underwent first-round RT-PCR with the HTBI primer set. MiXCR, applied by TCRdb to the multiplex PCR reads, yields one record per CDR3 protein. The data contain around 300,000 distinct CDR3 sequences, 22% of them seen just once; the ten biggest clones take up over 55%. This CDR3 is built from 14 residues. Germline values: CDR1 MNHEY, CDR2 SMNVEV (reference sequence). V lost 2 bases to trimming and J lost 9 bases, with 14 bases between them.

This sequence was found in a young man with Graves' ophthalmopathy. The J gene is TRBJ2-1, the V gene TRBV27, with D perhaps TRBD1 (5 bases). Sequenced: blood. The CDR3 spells CASSLSQGLTEQFF. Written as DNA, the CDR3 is TGTGCCAGCAGTTTAAGCCAGGGTTTGACTGAGCAGTTCTTC.